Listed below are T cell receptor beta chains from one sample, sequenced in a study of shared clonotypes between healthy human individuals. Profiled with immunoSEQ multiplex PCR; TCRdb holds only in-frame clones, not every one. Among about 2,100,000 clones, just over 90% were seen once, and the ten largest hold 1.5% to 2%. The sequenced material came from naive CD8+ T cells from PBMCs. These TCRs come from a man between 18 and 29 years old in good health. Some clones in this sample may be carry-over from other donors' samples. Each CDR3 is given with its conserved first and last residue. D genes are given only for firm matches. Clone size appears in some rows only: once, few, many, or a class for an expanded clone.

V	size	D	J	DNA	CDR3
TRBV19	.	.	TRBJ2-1	TGTGCCAGTAGTATTTTCCACCAAGGACCACCGGAGCAGTTCTTC	CASSIFHQGPPEQFF
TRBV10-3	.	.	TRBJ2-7	TGTGCCATCAGTGAGTCGATACAGGACTACGAGCAGTACTTC	CAISESIQDYEQYF
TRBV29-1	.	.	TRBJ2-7	TGCAGCGTTGAAGATGGCCCAGGGAGCGAGCACTTC	CSVEDGPGSEHF
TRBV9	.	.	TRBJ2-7	TGTGCCAGCAGCCCAGGGGAGGCCGCCGAGCAGTACTTC	CASSPGEAAEQYF
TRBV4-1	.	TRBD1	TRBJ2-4	TGCGCCAGCAGCTACACCGGGACAGGTGAAAACATTCAGTACTTC	CASSYTGTGENIQYF
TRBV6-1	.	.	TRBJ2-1	TGTGCCAGCAGTGAGCTAACCTGGTTCTTC	CASSELTWFF
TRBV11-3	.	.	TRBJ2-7	TGTGCCAGCAGCTTGGGGAGAGGCTACGAGCAGTACTTC	CASSLGRGYEQYF
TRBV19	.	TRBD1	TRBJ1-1	TGTGCCAGTAGTGCACAGGGGACGAACACTGAAGCTTTCTTT	CASSAQGTNTEAFF
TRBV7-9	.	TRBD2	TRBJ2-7	TGTGCCAGCAGCGACCGAGGACTAGCGGGAGTCTACGAGCAGTACTTC	CASSDRGLAGVYEQYF
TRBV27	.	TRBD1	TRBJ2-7	TGTGCCAGCGGCGACAGGGTGCGGGCCTACGAGCAGTACTTC	CASGDRVRAYEQYF
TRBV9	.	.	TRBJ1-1	TGTGCCAGCAGCGTAGTTTCAGGCCCTGAAGCTTTCTTT	CASSVVSGPEAFF
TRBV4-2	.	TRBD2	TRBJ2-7	TGTGCCAGCAGCCAAGGTTCTAGCGGAGCTTCCTACGAGCAGTACTTC	CASSQGSSGASYEQYF
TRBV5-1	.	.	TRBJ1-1	TGCGCCAGCAGCTCCGCAGGAGCCAGTGGGAACACTGAAGCTTTCTTT	CASSSAGASGNTEAFF
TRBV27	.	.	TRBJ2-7	TGTGCCAGCAGCTTAGCGGTGTTCCACGAGCAGTACTTC	CASSLAVFHEQYF
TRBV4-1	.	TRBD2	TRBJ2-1	TGCGCCAGCAGCCGATCTACTCTAGCGGGAGAAAACAATGAGCAGTTCTTC	CASSRSTLAGENNEQFF
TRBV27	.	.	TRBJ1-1	TGTGCCAGCAGTTCACTCAGGGAGTGGGAAACTGAAGCTTTCTTT	CASSSLREWETEAFF
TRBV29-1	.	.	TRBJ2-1	TGCAGCGTTGAATTTGGCGGGCCCCACTCCTACAATGAGCAGTTCTTC	CSVEFGGPHSYNEQFF
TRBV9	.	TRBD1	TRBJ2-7	TGTGCCAGCAGCTCAGAGGGGGCGTCGCAGTACTTC	CASSSEGASQYF
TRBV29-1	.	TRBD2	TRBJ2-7	TGCAGCGTACTTGGGGCGGGAGAGGGCTACGAGCAGTACTTC	CSVLGAGEGYEQYF
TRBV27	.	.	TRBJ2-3	TGTGCCAGCAGCTCCCAACCCAGCACAGATACGCAGTATTTT	CASSSQPSTDTQYF
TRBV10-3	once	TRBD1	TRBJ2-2	TGTGCCATCAGGAACGATCGGACAGGGCGTACCGGGGAGCTGTTTTTT	CAIRNDRTGRTGELFF
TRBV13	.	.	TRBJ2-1	TGTGCCAGCAGGGTGGGGCACAACTCCTACAATGAGCAGTTCTTC	CASRVGHNSYNEQFF
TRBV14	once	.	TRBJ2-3	TGTGCCAGCAGCAAAACAGGGCACACAGATACGCAGTATTTT	CASSKTGHTDTQYF
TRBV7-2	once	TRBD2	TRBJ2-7	TGTGCCAGCAGCTTCACTAGCGGGAGGGCCTACGAGCAGTACTTC	CASSFTSGRAYEQYF
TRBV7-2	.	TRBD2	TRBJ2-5	TGTGCCAGCAGCGCAAGAACCGGACTAGCTGGGACCCAGTACTTC	CASSARTGLAGTQYF
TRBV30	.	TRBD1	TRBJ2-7	TGTGCCGGACATACAGGGGGTGCCTACGAGCAGTACTTC	CAGHTGGAYEQYF
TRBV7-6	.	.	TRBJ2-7	TGTGCCAGCAGCTTAGACAGACCCTACGAGCAGTACTTC	CASSLDRPYEQYF
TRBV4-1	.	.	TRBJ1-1	TGCGCCAGCAGCCAAGGGGTCGGGGGATTGAACACTGAAGCTTTCTTT	CASSQGVGGLNTEAFF
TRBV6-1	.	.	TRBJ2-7	TGTGCCAGCAGTGAAGGGGCGGGGAGCTCCTACGAGCAGTACTTC	CASSEGAGSSYEQYF
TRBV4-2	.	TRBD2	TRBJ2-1	TGTGCCAGCAGCCGGTCTACCGGGGGGGCCTGGGACAATGAGCAGTTCTTC	CASSRSTGGAWDNEQFF
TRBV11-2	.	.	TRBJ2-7	TGTGCCAGCAGCTTGGGTGGAGGAACTTACGAGCAGTACTTC	CASSLGGGTYEQYF
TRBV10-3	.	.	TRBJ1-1	TGTGCCATCAGTGAGCCGAACCCGGGACCCTCGAACACTGAAGCTTTCTTT	CAISEPNPGPSNTEAFF